These T cell receptor beta chains were read from a single sample in a study of blood T cell repertoires in COVID-19. TCRdb keeps only in-frame clones here, not all; method: immunoSEQ multiplex PCR. Among some 190,000 clones listed, approximately 81% were seen once. Sequencing was done on a sample of peripheral blood. These receptors originate from an older person with COVID-19, enrolled during active disease. CDR3s include the opening cysteine and the closing phenylalanine or tryptophan. The D gene is left open where the match is weak. Some rows have no size entry. The others give once, few or many, or a class for an expanded clone.

NA	TRBD2	TRBJ2-2	TRBV9	TGTGCCAGCAGCGTGGCTAGCGGGGGGGAGCTGTTTTTT	CASSVASGGELFF
few	NA	TRBJ2-7	TRBV10-1	TGCGCCAGCAGTGAGTCAGAAAGGAGGAGTAACTTAGACGCATCCCGTTCCTCCTACGAGCAGTACTTC	CASSESERRSNLDASRSSYEQYF
NA	NA	TRBJ1-1	TRBV6-2/TRBV6-3	TGTGCCAGCAGCCAGTGGGGGCCCACTGAAGCTTTCTTT	CASSQWGPTEAFF
NA	NA	TRBJ1-4	TRBV2	TGTGCCAGCAAATCGGGAGGGGCTGCTAATGAAAAACTGTTTTTT	CASKSGGAANEKLFF
once	TRBD1	TRBJ1-3	TRBV19	TGTGCCAGTAGACAGACAGGGAATATAAACACCATATATTTT	CASRQTGNINTIYF
NA	TRBD1	TRBJ1-1	TRBV5-3	TGTGCCAGAAATAACCCCGGGACAGGGGCGTCTGAAGCTTTCTTT	CARNNPGTGASEAFF
NA	TRBD1	TRBJ1-2	TRBV5-1	TGCGCCAGCAGAGAGGGACAGGGCGGGCCGTATGGCTACACCTTC	CASREGQGGPYGYTF
NA	NA	TRBJ2-1	TRBV11-3	TGTGCCAGCAGCCTAAAGACCGGGACACGCTCCTACAATGAGCAGTTCTTC	CASSLKTGTRSYNEQFF
NA	NA	TRBJ2-3	TRBV27	TGTGCCAGCAGTTCCACCGGCAGGGGCACAGATACGCAGTATTTT	CASSSTGRGTDTQYF
NA	NA	TRBJ1-1	TRBV7-2	TGTGCCAGCAGCGCAAGGGGTAGGAACACTGAAGCTTTCTTT	CASSARGRNTEAFF
once	NA	TRBJ1-5	TRBV28	TGTGCCAGTTACAGGGGCAATCAGCCCCAGCATTTT	CASYRGNQPQHF
NA	TRBD1	TRBJ2-1	TRBV29-1	TGCAGCCTCCAGCAGGGGGACTACAATGAGCAGTTCTTC	CSLQQGDYNEQFF
few	TRBD2	TRBJ2-5	TRBV7-2	TGTGCCAGCACCTTGAGCGGGGGGTACCAAGAGACCCAGTACTTC	CASTLSGGYQETQYF
NA	NA	TRBJ1-1	TRBV12-3/TRBV12-4	TGTGCCAGCAGTTTAAGTATCTACTCTGAAGCTTTCTTT	CASSLSIYSEAFF
NA	NA	TRBJ1-5	TRBV20-1	TGCAGTGCTAGATTGGCAGGACCCCAGCATTTT	CSARLAGPQHF
NA	NA	TRBJ1-5	TRBV18	TGTGCCAGCTCACCACAGCAAATTAGCAATCAGCCCCAGCATTTT	CASSPQQISNQPQHF
NA	NA	TRBJ1-2	TRBV5-4	TGTGCCAGCAGCCCCCGAACAGGGAGGGGGGGCTATGGCTACACCTTC	CASSPRTGRGGYGYTF
NA	TRBD1	TRBJ1-1	TRBV7-6	TGTGCCAGCAGCTTATTTTCCGAACAGGGGATGAACACTGAAGCTTTCTTT	CASSLFSEQGMNTEAFF
NA	NA	TRBJ2-5	TRBV27	TGTGCCAGCAGTAAACTGGTACGAGGGGAGACCCAGTACTTC	CASSKLVRGETQYF
NA	NA	TRBJ2-7	TRBV18	TGTGCCAGCTCATCAACAGGGTTTGGGTACGAGCAGTACTTC	CASSSTGFGYEQYF
NA	TRBD1	TRBJ1-4	TRBV11-2	TGTGCCAGCAGCCCCGGACAGGGGGTAGGGGAAAAACTGTTTTTT	CASSPGQGVGEKLFF
NA	TRBD2	TRBJ2-1	TRBV27	TGTGCCAGCACCGGATGGCTAGCGGGAGGGCCGGGTGTGAATGAGCAGTTCTTC	CASTGWLAGGPGVNEQFF
once	TRBD1	TRBJ1-6	TRBV3-1/TRBV3-2	TGTGCCAGCAGCCAAGATTTTCAGGGGGGTTCACCCCTCCACTTT	CASSQDFQGGSPLHF
few	NA	TRBJ1-1	TRBV3-1/TRBV3-2	TGTGCCAGCAGCCAGTACCACCAGGGTAAGACTGAAGCTTTCTTT	CASSQYHQGKTEAFF
few	TRBD1	TRBJ2-3	TRBV6-2/TRBV6-3	TGTGCCAGCAGTTCCCTTGACAGGGGGTTTGAAGATACGCAGTATTTT	CASSSLDRGFEDTQYF
NA	NA	TRBJ2-3	TRBV6-5	TGTGCCAGCAGTCGCACCCTAGCAATTCAGCAGTATTTT	CASSRTLAIQQYF
NA	NA	TRBJ1-4	TRBV5-4	TGTGCCAGCACTCGGGAAGGGGGAAATGAAAAACTGTTTTTT	CASTREGGNEKLFF
NA	NA	TRBJ2-7	TRBV28	TGTGCCAGCAGTTTAGTTGAGGGCAGGCGATACGAGCAGTACTTC	CASSLVEGRRYEQYF
few	TRBD1	TRBJ1-3	TRBV28	TGTGCCAGCAGTACAGGGGATGAAGGAAACACCATATATTTT	CASSTGDEGNTIYF
NA	TRBD2	TRBJ2-3	TRBV5-6	TGTGCCAGCAGCTTGGGATTTATAGCGGGGGGTATAGATACGCAGTATTTT	CASSLGFIAGGIDTQYF
NA	NA	TRBJ1-2	TRBV28	TGTGCCAGCAGAAGTTACAGGGAGCTGGATGGCTACACCTTC	CASRSYRELDGYTF
once	TRBD2	TRBJ2-3	TRBV18	TGTGCCAGCTCAATCCTAGCGGGGGTCACAGATACGCAGTATTTT	CASSILAGVTDTQYF
NA	NA	TRBJ2-7	TRBV21-1	TGTGCCAGCAGCAAAGAGCGAGAAACGGCCTACGAGCAGTACTTC	CASSKERETAYEQYF
NA	NA	TRBJ1-5	TRBV18	TGTGCCAGCTCACCGGCAGGGTATGATCAGCCCCAGCATTTT	CASSPAGYDQPQHF
once	NA	TRBJ2-1	TRBV3-1/TRBV3-2	TGTGCCAGCAGCCAAGCCGTAGGCAGGGAGCAGTTCTTC	CASSQAVGREQFF
NA	NA	TRBJ1-5	TRBV19	TGTGCCAGTAGAAAGGTGGGGGGTGTTCAGCCCCAGCATTTT	CASRKVGGVQPQHF
once	NA	TRBJ2-3	TRBV7-9	TGTGCCAGCAGCCCCGCAAGGCTAGAAGTAGATACGCAGTATTTT	CASSPARLEVDTQYF
NA	TRBD2	TRBJ2-3	TRBV9	TGTGCCAGCAGCGCAACTAGCGGGAAGTTAGATACGCAGTATTTT	CASSATSGKLDTQYF
NA	TRBD1	TRBJ1-1	TRBV6-5	TGTGCCAGCAGGACGACAGGGGGCACTGAAGCTTTCTTT	CASRTTGGTEAFF
medium-sized	NA	TRBJ1-2	TRBV2	TGTGCCAGCAGTGACACGGCGGCGGGTAACTATGGCTACACCTTC	CASSDTAAGNYGYTF
NA	NA	TRBJ2-2	TRBV7-3	TGTGCCAGCAGCTCCCCAGGGGTCGGGGAGCTGTTTTTT	CASSSPGVGELFF
NA	NA	TRBJ1-4	TRBV5-8	TGTGCCAGCAGCTTAGTTTCGGGACTGTTTTTT	CASSLVSGLFF
NA	TRBD1	TRBJ1-4	TRBV5-1	TGCGCCAGCAGCCCGGGGACAGGGGGCACTAATGAAAAACTGTTTTTT	CASSPGTGGTNEKLFF
NA	NA	TRBJ1-1	TRBV14	TGTGCCAGCAGCCAAGTCCAGGGGCGTTGGACTGAAGCTTTCTTT	CASSQVQGRWTEAFF
once	NA	TRBJ1-1	TRBV5-6	TGTGCCAGCAGCCGTACCGACAGCTACACTGAAGCTTTCTTT	CASSRTDSYTEAFF
NA	TRBD1	TRBJ2-2	TRBV7-9	TGTGCCAGCAGCTTGCGACAGGGAGTCACCGGGGAGCTGTTTTTT	CASSLRQGVTGELFF
NA	NA	TRBJ1-2	TRBV28	TGTGCCAGCAGCCGGTCCCCCCTCTTGAACTATGGCTACACCTTC	CASSRSPLLNYGYTF